These T cell receptor beta chains were read from a single sample in a study of beta chain features in type 1 diabetes. Method: immunoSEQ multiplex PCR; TCRdb's copy keeps in-frame clones and lacks some. The profile shows more than 150,000 clones, 7.5% to 10% of them singletons. Sequencing was carried out using central memory CD4+ T cells from blood. All receptors come from a woman between 18 and 30 years old in good health. The CDR3 runs from the conserved cysteine through the conserved F or W. Each record gives: J gene, V gene, CDR3 protein.

>TRBJ1-1|TRBV30
CAWSRDRASTEAFF
>TRBJ2-1|TRBV2
CASTGTASYNEQFF
>TRBJ2-5|TRBV11-2
CASRDSSQETQYF
>TRBJ2-1|TRBV7-8
CASSFRGAGNRNEQFF
>TRBJ1-2|TRBV19
CASSIDPWGDYGYTF
>TRBJ1-2|TRBV5-6
CASSPDRLPNGYTF
>TRBJ1-1|TRBV7-2
CASSPWGLRNTEAFF
>TRBJ2-5|TRBV7-2
CASSLRQGEETQYF
>TRBJ2-5|TRBV30
CAWSVRGGRETQYF
>TRBJ2-5|TRBV7-9
CASSLGSGPGSGETQYF
>TRBJ1-6|TRBV6-5
CASSRQGSSPLHF
>TRBJ1-1|TRBV11-3
CASSSEGNTEAFF
>TRBJ1-2|TRBV18
CASSPDLQANGYTF
>TRBJ1-1|TRBV11-2
CASSLSAGGTEAFF
>TRBJ2-7|TRBV30
CAWSVGGIAYEQYF
>TRBJ2-5|TRBV6-5
CASSYNTGEETQYF
>TRBJ2-7|TRBV30
CAWSLAGLTSYEQYF
>TRBJ1-3|TRBV18
CASSPGGATIYF
>TRBJ2-7|TRBV7-9
CATGWSSYEQYF
>TRBJ1-2|TRBV30
CAWVNRGINYGYTF
>TRBJ2-1|TRBV18
CASSPAGGAYNEQFF
>TRBJ1-1|TRBV19
CASNLRTEAFF
>TRBJ1-2|TRBV18
CASSPPSMGQGILGYTF
>TRBJ2-5|TRBV5-1
CASSLAVGQETQYF
>TRBJ1-2|TRBV5-1
CASSLVGRDYGYTF
>TRBJ1-5|TRBV5-1
CASSLGQSSNQPQHF
>TRBJ1-1|TRBV30
CAWGQLNTEAFF
>TRBJ2-7|TRBV9
CASSVGLAGTDEQYF
>TRBJ1-2|TRBV21-1
CAISGYTF